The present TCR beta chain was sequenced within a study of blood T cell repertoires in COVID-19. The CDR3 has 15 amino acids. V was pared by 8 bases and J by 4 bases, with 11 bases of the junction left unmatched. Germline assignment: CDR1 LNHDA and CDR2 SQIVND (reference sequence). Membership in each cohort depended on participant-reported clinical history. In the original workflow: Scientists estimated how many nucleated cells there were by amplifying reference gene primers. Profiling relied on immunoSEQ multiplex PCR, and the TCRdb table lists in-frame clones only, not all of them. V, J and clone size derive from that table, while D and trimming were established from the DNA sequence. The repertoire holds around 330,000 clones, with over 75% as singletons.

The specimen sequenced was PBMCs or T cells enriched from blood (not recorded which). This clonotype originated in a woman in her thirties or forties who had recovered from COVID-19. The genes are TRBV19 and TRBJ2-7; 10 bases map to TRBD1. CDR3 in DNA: TGTGCCAGTGACACCGGGACAGGGGTGGTATACGAGCAGTACTTC. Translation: CASDTGTGVVYEQYF. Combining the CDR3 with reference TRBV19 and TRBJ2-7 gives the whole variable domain DGGITQSPKYLFRKEGQNVTLSCEQNLNHDAMYWYRQDPGQGLRLIYYSQIVNDFQKGDIAEGYSVSREKKESFPLTVTSAQKNPTAFYLCASDTGTGVVYEQYFGPGTRLTVT.